The 14 T cell receptor beta chains given below trace back to one sample, sequenced in a study of technical replicates of blood from several donors. Some clones are missing from TCRdb's copy, which holds only in-frame ones; the method was immunoSEQ multiplex PCR. Among more than 9,000 clones listed, roughly 94% were seen once. Input material: PBMCs. These receptors were taken from a human donor in good health.

The genes are TRBV6-1 and TRBJ2-7, with D hard to call. The V end lost 8 bases, the J end lost 1 base, and 6 bases lay between the germline ends. This CDR3 region has 11 residues. Germline CDR1 MNHNS, CDR2 SASEGT. The CDR3 sequence is CASPMSYEQYF. CDR3 sequence (DNA): TGTGCCAGCCCTATGTCCTACGAGCAGTACTTC.

The chain uses TRBV6-5 and TRBJ2-1, with D possibly matching TRBD2 (6 bases). This CDR3 spans 16 amino acids. Trimming shortened V by 0 bases and J by 7 bases, and 16 bases separated the two germline ends. Germline CDR1 and CDR2: MNHEY and SVGAGI. The DNA for the CDR3 is TGTGCCAGCAGTTACTCCGGGGGTCTAATGAGGAATGAGCAGTTCTTC. Protein product: CASSYSGGLMRNEQFF.

The chain employs TRBV27 and TRBJ1-4; D perhaps matches TRBD1 (6 bases). CDR1 is MNHEY, CDR2 SMNVEV, per germline (reference sequence). Trimming stripped 5 bases from V and 8 bases from J, with 18 bases between. The CDR3 extends over 15 amino acids. CDR3 residues: CASSPGAPGREKLFF. The CDR3 nucleotides read TGTGCCAGCAGTCCAGGGGCGCCGGGGCGGGAAAAACTGTTTTTT.

The V and J genes are TRBV5-1 and TRBJ2-3; 9 bases line up with TRBD1. Germline CDR1 SGHRS, CDR2 YFSETQ. This CDR3 contains 14 residues. Unmatched junction bases numbered 5, after V lost 3 bases and J lost 6 bases. CDR3 nucleotides: TGCGCCAGCAGCTCACAGGGGGCAGGGGATACGCAGTATTTT. The encoded protein is CASSSQGAGDTQYF.

This chain joins TRBV6-5 and TRBJ1-1; possible D gene TRBD1, 6 bases. V lost 6 bases and J 1 base, leaving 9 bases between the germline ends. CDR1 and CDR2 (germline): MNHEY, SVGAGI. The CDR3 is made up of 13 amino acids. The CDR3 DNA reads TGTGCCAGCAGAGAACAGGGGAACACTGAAGCTTTCTTT. Translation gives CASREQGNTEAFF.

V is TRBV19 and J is TRBJ2-1, with 8 bases matching TRBD2. The CDR3 spans 12 residues. CDR1 and CDR2 (germline): LNHDA, SQIVND (reference sequence). The CDR3 region has the DNA TGTGCATCGGGAGGGGCTCATCATGAGCAGTTCTTC. This translates into CASGGAHHEQFF.

The chain joins TRBV30 to TRBJ1-5; 9 nucleotides line up with TRBD1. The junction had 7 bases not matched to a gene; V was cut back by 0 bases and J by 1 base. Germline values: CDR1 GTSNPN, CDR2 SVGIG (reference sequence). This CDR3 is 17 amino acids long. CDR3 DNA sequence: TGTGCCTGGAGTGTACGGGACAGGGAAGGGAGCAATCAGCCCCAGCATTTT. Amino acids: CAWSVRDREGSNQPQHF.

The chain couples TRBV5-1 to TRBJ2-1, with D maybe TRBD1 (6 bases). Trimming cost V 4 bases and J 11 bases, with 10 bases left between them. This CDR3 comprises 11 residues. Germline V lookup: CDR1 SGHRS, CDR2 YFSETQ. CDR3 sequence reads: CASSIGQKQFF. In DNA, the CDR3 is TGCGCCAGCAGCATCGGACAGAAGCAGTTCTTC.

The chain combines TRBV7-7 with TRBJ2-5, with 9 bases aligning to TRBD1. CDR1 and CDR2 from the germline V gene are SSHAT and FNYEAQ (reference sequence). Unmatched junction bases numbered 5, after V lost 4 bases and J lost 5 bases. This CDR3 is 14 amino acids long. CDR3 region: CASSSGQGEETQYF. As DNA, the CDR3 is TGTGCCAGCAGCTCGGGACAGGGAGAGGAGACCCAGTACTTC.

The chain has TRBV1 and TRBJ2-2; no DNA check was done on the table's D call, TRBD2. TRBV1 has pseudogene status. The CDR3 runs 16 residues. DNA of the CDR3: TGCACCAGCAGCCAAGGTAGCTGGCAGAACACCGGGGAGCTGTTTTTT. Encoded protein: CTSSQGSWQNTGELFF.

The rearrangement joins TRBV10-2 to TRBJ1-5, with TRBD1 matching over 8 bases. Germline V gives CDR1 WSHSY, CDR2 SAAADI. CDR3 size: 13 residues. Trimming at V came to 5 bases and at J to 7 bases, leaving 4 bases not matched to a gene. The CDR3 nucleotides read TGCGCCAGCAGTCAGGGGGCGCGGCAGCCCCAGCATTTT. Its translation is CASSQGARQPQHF.

The chain carries TRBV5-4 and TRBJ2-5; 10 nucleotides agree with TRBD2. J lost 4 bases, V lost 2 bases, and 8 bases had no gene match. Germline V gene lookup returns CDR1 SGHNT and CDR2 YYREEE (reference sequence). CDR3 size: 16 residues. In DNA, the CDR3 is TGTGCCAGCAGCTTAGAGAGCGGGAGGGCAACAGAGACCCAGTACTTC. Translating it yields CASSLESGRATETQYF.

This rearrangement joins TRBV5-4 to TRBJ2-6; D may be TRBD1 (5 bases). The CDR3 has 15 amino acids. Per germline, CDR1 SGHNT and CDR2 YYREEE (reference sequence). V was cut by 1 base and J by 2 bases, with 7 bases left in between. The chain's CDR3 is CASSLWGAGANVLTF. The CDR3 DNA reads as TGTGCCAGCAGCTTGTGGGGCGCTGGGGCCAACGTCCTGACTTTC.

The rearrangement uses TRBV28 and TRBJ1-2, with D perhaps matching TRBD1 (5 bases). CDR3 size: 14 residues. The germline gives CDR1 MDHEN, CDR2 SYDVKM. Trimming stripped 5 bases from V and 6 bases from J, with 16 bases between. The CDR3 is CASSPMAGPDGYTF. The CDR3 DNA follows: TGTGCCAGCAGTCCCATGGCAGGGCCTGATGGCTACACCTTC.